This is a list of T cell receptor beta chains from one sample in a study of identical twins. TCRdb re-called the 5' RACE reads with MiXCR, one entry per CDR3 protein. The sample consists of roughly 1.6 million distinct CDR3 sequences, more than 30% of them appearing once. The sequenced sample was cord blood. The receptors come from a newborn girl in good health. Each CDR3 is given with its conserved first and last residue. A D gene is named only where the DNA matches it firmly. The size of a clone is reported for some rows only, either as once, few or many, or as a class for expanded clones.

clone_size	cdr3_length	d_call	v_call	j_call	cdr3_aa	cdr3_nt
NA	14	NA	TRBV20-1	TRBJ2-7	CSARKAGITSEQYF	TGCAGTGCTAGGAAGGCGGGAATAACGAGCGAGCAGTACTTC
few	11	NA	TRBV20-1	TRBJ2-7	CSALAVYEQYF	TGCAGTGCCCTAGCTGTCTACGAGCAGTACTTC
NA	15	NA	TRBV4-1	TRBJ2-7	CASGLWTYPSYEQYF	TGCGCCAGCGGCCTCTGGACATACCCCTCCTACGAGCAGTACTTC
many	14	NA	TRBV6-1	TRBJ1-5	CASSDRGGNQPQHF	TGTGCCAGCAGTGACAGGGGAGGCAATCAGCCCCAGCATTTT
many	14	NA	TRBV7-2	TRBJ2-1	CASSLRSSYNEQFF	TGTGCCAGCAGCTTACGAAGCTCCTACAATGAGCAGTTCTTC
many	12	NA	TRBV6-6	TRBJ2-5	CASNLGASTQYF	TGTGCCAGCAATTTGGGCGCCTCCACCCAGTACTTC
NA	16	NA	TRBV5-1	TRBJ1-3	CASKAAPLSSGNTIYF	TGCGCCAGCAAGGCAGCGCCTCTAAGTTCTGGAAACACCATATATTTT
NA	14	NA	TRBV6-1	TRBJ1-5	CASRPLQGYQPQHF	TGTGCCAGCAGGCCCCTCCAGGGGTATCAGCCCCAGCATTTT
NA	19	TRBD2	TRBV20-1	TRBJ2-1	CSASSEVGRGSRSYNEQFF	TGCAGTGCTAGTTCGGAGGTGGGACGCGGGAGTCGGTCCTACAATGAGCAGTTCTTC
few	12	NA	TRBV6-1	TRBJ2-1	CASSEPPNEQFF	TGTGCCAGCAGTGAACCCCCCAATGAGCAGTTCTTC
NA	16	NA	TRBV12-3/TRBV12-4	TRBJ2-6	CASSLFWVPGANVLTF	TGTGCCAGCAGTTTGTTTTGGGTCCCTGGGGCCAACGTCCTGACTTTC
NA	14	NA	TRBV14	TRBJ2-5	CASSQGRVRGTQYF	TGTGCCAGCAGCCAAGGGCGGGTACGCGGGACCCAGTACTTC
NA	13	NA	TRBV9	TRBJ2-7	CASGPKGSNEQYF	TGTGCCAGCGGTCCAAAGGGAAGTAACGAGCAGTACTTC
few	19	NA	TRBV14	TRBJ2-7	CASSPYKPYRGLVVYEQYF	TGTGCCAGCAGCCCCTATAAGCCATACCGGGGCTTGGTTGTCTACGAGCAGTACTTC
NA	13	NA	TRBV5-1	TRBJ2-1	CASSLVYGNEQFF	TGCGCCAGCAGCTTGGTGTATGGCAATGAGCAGTTCTTC
NA	16	TRBD2	TRBV7-2	TRBJ2-3	CASSLVARGGADTQYF	TGTGCCAGCAGCTTAGTTGCCCGGGGGGGCGCAGATACGCAGTATTTT
NA	13	NA	TRBV20-1	TRBJ1-2	CSARSETGYGYTF	TGCAGTGCTAGGTCAGAGACAGGATATGGCTACACCTTC
NA	15	NA	TRBV2	TRBJ1-4	CASSDMSRVLEKLFF	TGTGCCAGCAGTGATATGTCCAGGGTTCTCGAAAAACTGTTTTTT
few	13	NA	TRBV20-1	TRBJ2-5	CSARLWNQETQYF	TGCAGTGCTAGACTTTGGAACCAAGAGACCCAGTACTTC
NA	15	NA	TRBV27	TRBJ1-6	CASTLAGTANSPLHF	TGTGCCAGCACCCTGGCCGGGACGGCTAATTCACCCCTCCACTTT
NA	13	NA	TRBV2	TRBJ1-1	CANSIGRGTEAFF	TGTGCCAACAGTATAGGCAGGGGCACTGAAGCTTTCTTT
few	17	TRBD2	TRBV12-3/TRBV12-4	TRBJ2-1	CASSHPGGSGGYNEQFF	TGTGCCAGCAGCCACCCTGGGGGTAGCGGGGGGTACAATGAGCAGTTCTTC
NA	15	NA	TRBV12-3/TRBV12-4	TRBJ2-7	CASSSRKGQHNEQYF	TGTGCCAGCAGCTCCCGTAAAGGACAGCACAATGAGCAGTACTTC
NA	16	TRBD1	TRBV20-1	TRBJ1-5	CSARGLGTGGNQPQHF	TGCAGTGCTAGAGGACTTGGGACAGGGGGCAATCAGCCCCAGCATTTT
NA	13	NA	TRBV29-1	TRBJ2-4	CGVERVAKNIQYF	TGCGGCGTTGAAAGGGTAGCCAAAAACATTCAGTACTTC
once	15	NA	TRBV19	TRBJ1-4	CASSTGGPTNEKLFF	TGTGCCAGTAGTACCGGGGGACCAACTAATGAAAAACTGTTTTTT
NA	15	NA	TRBV12-3/TRBV12-4	TRBJ1-4	CASSFARGAGEKLFF	TGTGCCAGCAGTTTTGCTAGGGGGGCCGGAGAAAAACTGTTTTTT
NA	14	TRBD1	TRBV9	TRBJ1-1	CASSVGQGATEAFF	TGTGCCAGCAGCGTAGGACAGGGGGCTACTGAAGCTTTCTTT
NA	13	NA	TRBV11-2	TRBJ2-7	CASSLARTTEQYF	TGTGCCAGCAGCTTAGCCCGGACTACCGAGCAGTACTTC
few	13	NA	TRBV5-1	TRBJ2-7	CASPGNGHYEQYF	TGCGCCAGCCCGGGGAATGGCCACTACGAGCAGTACTTC
NA	12	NA	TRBV14	TRBJ1-4	CASSRRSEKLFF	TGTGCCAGCAGCCGAAGGAGTGAAAAACTGTTTTTT
few	16	NA	TRBV21-1	TRBJ1-2	CASSTIQQPSNYGYTF	TGTGCCAGCAGCACAATTCAACAGCCCTCTAACTATGGCTACACCTTC
few	15	NA	TRBV5-1	TRBJ2-1	CASSFASAAYNEQFF	TGCGCCAGCAGCTTTGCAAGCGCGGCCTACAATGAGCAGTTCTTC
few	16	TRBD1	TRBV7-8	TRBJ2-7	CASSFGTVRPSYEQYF	TGTGCCAGCAGCTTTGGGACAGTGAGGCCCTCCTACGAGCAGTACTTC
few	15	TRBD2	TRBV20-1	TRBJ2-1	CSARDVGGAYNEQFF	TGCAGTGCTAGAGATGTGGGGGGGGCCTACAATGAGCAGTTCTTC
NA	14	NA	TRBV20-1	TRBJ2-2	CSVKGPFANGELFF	TGCAGTGTTAAGGGGCCCTTCGCGAACGGGGAGCTGTTTTTT
NA	16	TRBD2	TRBV4-2	TRBJ2-5	CASSQASGGAGETQYF	TGTGCCAGCAGCCAAGCTAGCGGGGGGGCCGGGGAGACCCAGTACTTC
few	12	NA	TRBV14	TRBJ1-2	CASSPRIYGYTF	TGTGCCAGCAGCCCGCGGATCTATGGCTACACCTTC
once	17	TRBD2	TRBV15	TRBJ2-3	CATSRPSGGASTDTQYF	TGTGCCACCAGCAGACCTAGCGGGGGGGCTAGCACAGATACGCAGTATTTT
few	13	NA	TRBV5-1	TRBJ2-1	CASSLAWAGEQFF	TGCGCCAGCAGCTTGGCGTGGGCCGGAGAGCAGTTCTTC
NA	13	NA	TRBV11-2	TRBJ1-1	CASGLIGNTEAFF	TGTGCCAGCGGACTCATAGGGAACACTGAAGCTTTCTTT
NA	16	TRBD2	TRBV20-1	TRBJ2-3	CSAEGLAGALTDTQYF	TGCAGTGCTGAGGGACTAGCGGGGGCCCTCACAGATACGCAGTATTTT
few	14	NA	TRBV12-3/TRBV12-4	TRBJ1-6	CASSLSTENSPLHF	TGTGCCAGCAGTTTGTCGACAGAAAATTCACCCCTCCACTTT
once	14	TRBD1	TRBV27	TRBJ1-3	CASSLGQGANTIYF	TGTGCCAGCAGTTTAGGACAGGGGGCGAACACCATATATTTT
few	16	TRBD1	TRBV7-2	TRBJ1-1	CASSLAKTGGNTEAFF	TGTGCCAGCAGCTTGGCCAAGACAGGGGGGAACACTGAAGCTTTCTTT
NA	16	TRBD2	TRBV11-2	TRBJ2-3	CASSATLAGGADTQYF	TGTGCCAGCAGCGCCACACTAGCGGGGGGTGCAGATACGCAGTATTTT
few	15	TRBD2	TRBV12-3/TRBV12-4	TRBJ2-4	CASTKGTRVENIQYF	TGTGCCAGCACCAAGGGGACTAGGGTCGAAAACATTCAGTACTTC
few	15	NA	TRBV6-2/TRBV6-3	TRBJ1-2	CASSYSAGKLVGYTF	TGTGCCAGCAGTTACTCCGCGGGCAAGCTTGTCGGCTACACCTTC
NA	15	NA	TRBV6-1	TRBJ1-6	CASNPGRSYNSPLHF	TGTGCCAGCAACCCTGGACGGTCTTATAATTCACCCCTCCACTTT
NA	14	TRBD2	TRBV20-1	TRBJ2-7	CSARGEGSSYEQYF	TGCAGTGCTAGAGGGGAGGGGAGCTCCTACGAGCAGTACTTC
few	17	NA	TRBV21-1	TRBJ2-3	CAKLERWTNTSTDTQYF	TGTGCCAAATTAGAGAGGTGGACAAACACTAGCACAGATACGCAGTATTTT
few	15	NA	TRBV10-1	TRBJ2-7	CASSEAPGRGYEQYF	TGCGCCAGCAGCGAGGCGCCAGGGAGAGGCTACGAGCAGTACTTC
few	14	TRBD2	TRBV5-6	TRBJ2-7	CASSLGLSGYEQYF	TGTGCCAGCAGCCTGGGACTATCGGGCTACGAGCAGTACTTC